This TCR beta chain was profiled in a study of blood T cell repertoires in COVID-19. Germline V gives CDR1 MNHNY, CDR2 SVGAGI (reference sequence). V shed 6 bases and J shed 2 bases, with 18 bases lying between them. The CDR3 has 16 amino acids. Seattle-derived patients entered the study during active infection and were followed longitudinally. Using immunoSEQ multiplex PCR, the repertoire was profiled, and TCRdb retains in-frame clones only, with some absent. The data show more than 60,000 clones, roughly 80% seen once. The J gene is TRBJ2-3, the V gene TRBV6-6, with D possibly matching TRBD2 (6 bases). Material: peripheral blood. The sequence came from a man aged 50 to 60 with COVID-19, enrolled during active disease. The CDR3 DNA is TGTGCCAGCAGCACCGGGGCGGGGAGGACCACAGATACGCAGTATTTT. Protein: CASSTGAGRTTDTQYF.